The clone carrying this T cell receptor beta chain has just one count. Its specificity is unknown. The data originate from a study of cytomegalovirus exposure and HLA in healthy donors. Germline CDR1 and CDR2: SGHRS and YFSETQ. CDR3 size: 13 residues. V dropped 1 base and J dropped 9; count of bases not matched to a gene: 3. In the PCR, 60 Vbeta and 13 Jbeta primers were used. The repertoire was sequenced with immunoSEQ multiplex PCR; TCRdb's copy has only in-frame clones and lacks some. The sample holds 130,000 to 150,000 clones, around 79% seen once. Whole-study results and caveats: TCR beta V- and J-gene trimming was later associated with a missense DCLRE1C variant. Cytomegalovirus association was listed for around 170 TCR beta chains. About 87% or about 30% of the time was how often most TCR beta V segments were productive, according to an earlier analysis.

This TCR was sampled from a man between 35 and 55 years old in good health and CMV-seropositive. The rearrangement joins TRBV5-1 to TRBJ2-1; 8 bases fit TRBD2. Sequencing used PBMCs. CDR3 DNA: TGCGCCAGCAGCTTGATAGCGGGATTTGAGCAGTTCTTC. This gives the protein CASSLIAGFEQFF.